These 23 T cell receptor beta chains came from one sample sequenced in a study of T cell repertoires in aging, cancer and after chemotherapy. Peripheral blood genomic DNA, not sorted cells or RNA, was the template. Multiplex touch-down PCR with TRB-A/B primers amplified rearranged V-D-J TRB sequences. TCRdb independently ran MiXCR on the multiplex PCR reads; one entry per CDR3 protein. The sample lists over 6,500 distinct CDR3 sequences; over 20% were seen once. The sample comprised blood. The receptor set was obtained from a human donor with a blood cancer.

This clonotype has only a few counts. This chain links TRBV5-4 with TRBJ1-6, with a weak D call TRBD1 (5 bases). The V and J ends lost 3 bases and 4 bases respectively, with 14 bases between them. The CDR3 is made up of 16 amino acids. Germline V lookup: CDR1 SGHNT, CDR2 YYREEE (reference sequence). CDR3 sequence (DNA): TGTGCCAGCAGCTACCGGGGCACCAGATATAATTCACCCCTCCACTTT. Residues: CASSYRGTRYNSPLHF.

V is TRBV28 and J is TRBJ2-7; 9 bases fit TRBD2. Germline CDR1 MDHEN, CDR2 SYDVKM. After removal of 6 bases from V and 6 bases from J, the junction contained 12 bases not matched to a gene. This CDR3 is built from 15 residues. The DNA of the CDR3 is TGTGCCAGCAGCCCTGAGGTGGCGGGAGGGCGCGAGCAGTACTTC. Protein: CASSPEVAGGREQYF.

The CDR3 DNA follows: TGTGCCAGCAGCCCATCGCGGGTCAGGGCGAGGTATGGCTACACCTTC. Amino acid sequence: CASSPSRVRARYGYTF. The chain joins TRBV6-2 or TRBV6-3 to TRBJ1-2; maybe TRBD1 (5 bases). CDR1 and CDR2 from the germline V gene are MNHEY and SVGEGT. The CDR3 is made up of 16 amino acids. V was clipped by 6 bases and J by 5 bases, with 22 bases between them.

This clonotype is medium-sized (0.01 to 0.1%). This chain joins TRBV28 and TRBJ1-4, with TRBD1 matching 7 bases. From germline, CDR1 is MDHEN and CDR2 SYDVKM. The V and J ends lost 5 bases and 7 bases, in that order; junction bases with no gene match: 7. CDR3 length: 14 amino acids. CDR3 residues: CASSLTGRSEKLFF. The CDR3 DNA reads as TGTGCCAGCAGTCTGACAGGGAGGAGTGAAAAACTGTTTTTT.

The chain recombines TRBV11-1 with TRBJ2-1; 12 bases are a match to TRBD2. V gave up 4 bases and J gave up 7 bases; unmatched junction bases: 8. CDR1 and CDR2 from the germline V gene are SGHAT and FQDESV (reference sequence). This CDR3 has 16 residues. The chain's CDR3 is CASSSLTSGSRNEQFF. In DNA, the CDR3 is TGTGCCAGCAGCTCCCTGACTAGCGGGAGCAGGAATGAGCAGTTCTTC.

V and J are TRBV20-1 and TRBJ2-1; 9 bases are shared with TRBD2. The germline V gene has CDR1 DFQATT and CDR2 SNEGSKA (reference sequence). The junction had 11 bases not matched to a gene; V was cut back by 5 bases and J by 0 bases. The CDR3 is 17 residues long. This CDR3 is CSAAGGMGGSSYNEQFF. The CDR3 region has the DNA TGCAGTGCTGCGGGGGGGATGGGGGGGAGCTCCTACAATGAGCAGTTCTTC.

This clonotype was found a few times. The chain has TRBV6-2 or TRBV6-3 and TRBJ1-1; D possibly corresponds to TRBD1 (6 bases). CDR3 size: 14 residues. Germline values: CDR1 MNHEY, CDR2 SVGEGT. V lost 6 bases and J 1 base, leaving 12 bases between the germline ends. For the CDR3, the DNA is TGTGCCAGCAGCAAACAGGGTCGGAACACTGAAGCTTTCTTT. It yields the protein CASSKQGRNTEAFF.

Sample share makes this clonotype medium-sized. The gene calls are TRBV18 and TRBJ2-2, with a tentative D call TRBD2 (6 bases). This CDR3 region has 15 residues. Germline V gene lookup returns CDR1 KGHSH and CDR2 LQKENI. V lost 5 bases to trimming and J lost 5 bases, with 15 bases between them. CDR3: CASSDNGRRTGELFF. CDR3 sequence (DNA): TGTGCCAGCTCAGACAACGGGAGAAGAACCGGGGAGCTGTTTTTT.

The chain combines TRBV12-3 or TRBV12-4 with TRBJ1-2, with D maybe TRBD1 (5 bases). The CDR3 covers 16 residues. CDR3 DNA: TGTGCTAGTGGTCCTACCGCGCCGACAGAGAACTATGGCTACACCTTC. Residues: CASGPTAPTENYGYTF.

The V and J genes are TRBV28 and TRBJ1-2, with a possible D match to TRBD1 (5 bases). V shed 6 bases and J shed 4 bases, with 18 bases lying between them. This CDR3 contains 15 residues. Germline V gives CDR1 MDHEN, CDR2 SYDVKM. CDR3 sequence reads: CASSLKTGTIYGYTF. The DNA for the CDR3 is TGTGCCAGCAGCCTCAAAACCGGGACCATCTATGGCTACACCTTC.

This clonotype was recorded a few times. This sequence joins TRBV4-2 and TRBJ1-4; D is unclear. The CDR3 consists of 17 residues. The germline V gene encodes CDR1 LGHNA and CDR2 YNFKEQ. Deletions cut 0 bases from V and 6 bases from J, with 17 bases between. The CDR3 sequence: CASSQDFGWDSDEKLFF. CDR3 DNA: TGTGCCAGCAGCCAAGATTTTGGGTGGGATTCTGATGAAAAACTGTTTTTT.

This clonotype is classed as medium-sized (0.01 to 0.1%). This rearrangement joins TRBV15 to TRBJ2-2; perhaps TRBD2 as D (5 bases). The germline V gene encodes CDR1 LNHNV and CDR2 YYDKDF (reference sequence). The CDR3 is 15 residues long. V lost 1 base and J 5 bases, leaving 11 bases between the germline ends. The CDR3, as DNA: TGTGCCACCAGCAGAGCCGGGATAGGGACCGGGGAGCTGTTTTTT. As protein: CATSRAGIGTGELFF.

V and J are TRBV7-9 and TRBJ2-1; D is undetermined. The CDR3 length is 14 residues. Germline V CDR1 and CDR2: SEHNR, FQNEAQ (reference sequence). V lost 1 base to trimming and J lost 3 bases, with 7 bases between them. The CDR3 DNA reads as TGTGCCAGCAGCTTAGGCAGAGACTACAATGAGCAGTTCTTC. Translated, it gives CASSLGRDYNEQFF.

This clonotype was found a few times. The gene calls are TRBV6-2 or TRBV6-3 and TRBJ1-6; 8 bases are shared with TRBD1. Germline assignment: CDR1 MNHEY and CDR2 SVGEGT. CDR3 length: 16 residues. Trimming took 6 bases from V and 5 from J; bases not matched to a gene: 9. CDR3 nucleotide sequence: TGTGCCAGCAGACAACGGAAGACAGGGGATAATTCACCCCTCCACTTT. Translating it yields CASRQRKTGDNSPLHF.

Within the sample, this clonotype is medium-sized. This chain links TRBV6-2 or TRBV6-3 with TRBJ2-3; possibly TRBD2 for D (5 bases). V was cut by 0 bases and J by 1 base, with 11 bases left in between. Germline lookup yields CDR1 MNHEY and CDR2 SVGEGT. This CDR3 contains 16 residues. The CDR3 sequence is CASSYSKGDGTDTQYF. In DNA form, the CDR3 reads TGTGCCAGCAGTTACTCGAAGGGAGACGGCACAGATACGCAGTATTTT.

The chain combines TRBV7-2 with TRBJ1-2; D gene ambiguous. CDR3 size: 13 residues. Deletions cut 3 bases from V and 1 base from J, with 6 bases between. Per the germline V gene, CDR1 is SGHTA and CDR2 is FQGNSA. DNA for the CDR3: TGTGCCAGCAGCTTTACAGTTAACTATGGCTACACCTTC. Amino acid sequence: CASSFTVNYGYTF.

This clonotype was seen only a few times. V gene TRBV30 combines with J gene TRBJ2-7, with D perhaps matching TRBD2 (6 bases). V gave up 0 bases and J gave up 3 bases, with 15 bases separating them. The germline gives CDR1 GTSNPN, CDR2 SVGIG (reference sequence). CDR3 length: 15 amino acids. The CDR3 DNA follows: TGTGCCTGGAGTGTATCTTCGGGAGAGGTCTACGAGCAGTACTTC. Its translation: CAWSVSSGEVYEQYF.

The table lists this clonotype with a count of one. The J gene is TRBJ2-7, the V gene TRBV24-1; TRBD2 agrees at 9 bases. Germline V CDR1 and CDR2: KGHDR, SFDVKD. This CDR3 has 16 amino acids. The J segment lost 4 bases and the V segment lost 9 bases, leaving 15 bases of the junction unmatched. CDR3 region: CATGGGGAGGGYEQYF. CDR3 bases: TGTGCCACCGGTGGGGGGGGGGCGGGGGGGGGATACGAGCAGTACTTC.

The genes are TRBV20-1 and TRBJ2-1; 12 bases are shared with TRBD2. This CDR3 is 17 amino acids long. Germline assignment: CDR1 DFQATT and CDR2 SNEGSKA (reference sequence). The V and J ends lost 6 bases and 7 bases, in that order; junction bases with no gene match: 16. CDR3 nucleotides: TGCAGTGCAGATCGCGCTAGCGGGAGGGCCCTGAGTAATGAGCAGTTCTTC. The encoded protein is CSADRASGRALSNEQFF.

This clonotype qualifies as medium-sized. J is TRBJ2-1 and V is TRBV18; 11 bases agree with TRBD2. Germline V lookup: CDR1 KGHSH, CDR2 LQKENI. The CDR3 covers 14 residues. V lost 4 bases, J lost 7 bases, and 3 bases stayed unmatched. This chain's CDR3 is CASSLAGGKNEQFF. CDR3 sequence (DNA): TGTGCCAGCTCACTAGCGGGAGGGAAGAATGAGCAGTTCTTC.

A few counts support this clonotype. This chain connects TRBV5-1 to TRBJ2-1, with TRBD2 as a possible D gene (6 bases). This CDR3 has 13 amino acids. CDR1 and CDR2 (germline): SGHRS, YFSETQ. Trimming removed 5 bases from V and 6 bases from J, with 12 bases in between. CDR3 bases: TGCGCCAGCAGGGAGGGTACGGGCAATGAGCAGTTCTTC. Encoded protein: CASREGTGNEQFF.

This clonotype is labeled medium-sized. The V call is TRBV7-6, the J call TRBJ2-1, with 8 bases lining up with TRBD1. Germline V gene sequence: CDR1 SGHVS, CDR2 FNYEAQ. CDR3 length: 16 amino acids. The V and J ends lost 5 bases and 2 bases, in that order; junction bases with no gene match: 8. The CDR3 sequence is CASSERTGYAYNEQFF. CDR3 DNA: TGTGCCAGCAGCGAAAGGACAGGGTATGCCTACAATGAGCAGTTCTTC. Drawing the rest from reference TRBV7-6 and TRBJ2-1, the complete variable domain is GAGVSQSPRYKVTKRGQDVALRCDPISGHVSLYWYRQALGQGPEFLTYFNYEAQQDKSGLPNDRFSAERPEGSISTLTIQRTEQRDSAMYRCASSERTGYAYNEQFFGPGTRLTVL.

This clonotype was detected only a few times. The chain couples TRBV30 to TRBJ1-5; 11 bases are a match to TRBD1. Germline V lookup: CDR1 GTSNPN, CDR2 SVGIG (reference sequence). V dropped 0 bases and J dropped 7; count of bases not matched to a gene: 23. The CDR3 contains 21 residues. The CDR3: CAWSVPAGGTGGSRLSQPQHF. The DNA of the CDR3 is TGTGCCTGGAGTGTACCGGCGGGTGGGACAGGGGGTAGTCGATTATCCCAGCCCCAGCATTTT.